The 29 T cell receptor beta chains below come from one sample, sequenced in a study of T cells in Graves' hyperthyroidism and ophthalmopathy. Amplification of TCR beta CDR3 regions used RNA as the template. RT-PCR in the first round (using the HTBI primer set) targeted the TCR CDR3. TCRdb re-called the multiplex PCR reads through MiXCR, storing one row per CDR3 protein. The data contain nearly 600,000 distinct CDR3 sequences, approximately 14% of them singletons. What was sequenced was blood. The receptors come from a woman under 30 with Graves' ophthalmopathy.

The rearrangement links TRBV7-9 to TRBJ1-6, with a tentative D call TRBD1 (6 bases). The length of the CDR3 is 15 residues. The V end lost 5 bases, the J end lost 5 bases, and 13 bases lay between the germline ends. Germline CDR1 is SEHNR and CDR2 is FQNEAQ (reference sequence). The CDR3 protein is CASSKVSGDNSPLHF. CDR3 in DNA: TGTGCCAGCAGCAAAGTTTCAGGGGATAATTCACCCCTCCACTTT.

This clonotype was counted at least ten times. This chain joins TRBV4-2 and TRBJ2-7; D gene uncertain. Between the trimmed V and J ends, which lost 0 bases and 6 bases, there was a span of 6 bases. The germline CDR1 and CDR2 sequences are LGHNA and YNFKEQ. The CDR3 runs to 12 residues. The CDR3 region has the DNA TGTGCCAGCAGCCAAGAAATGGGCGAGCAGTACTTC. Translated: CASSQEMGEQYF.

Ten or more counts support this clonotype. The J gene is TRBJ1-6, the V gene TRBV12-3 or TRBV12-4; no clear D gene. V dropped 7 bases and J dropped 10 bases, with 14 bases sitting between them. CDR3 length: 13 residues. The CDR3 nucleotides read TGTGCCAGCACGGCCGCAGCCCTCTCACCCCTCCACTTT. Amino acid sequence: CASTAAALSPLHF.

This clonotype was seen ten or more times. The gene calls are TRBV20-1 and TRBJ2-7, with 8 bases lining up with TRBD2. Germline lookup yields CDR1 DFQATT and CDR2 SNEGSKA (reference sequence). Trimming at V came to 3 bases and at J to 0 bases, leaving 7 bases not matched to a gene. The CDR3 is 15 amino acids. CDR3 sequence (DNA): TGCAGTGCTAGGGAGCGGGAGACCTTCTCCTACGAGCAGTACTTC. This sequence encodes CSARERETFSYEQYF.

Ten or more counts support this clonotype. CDR3 protein: CASSQGQGSYEQYF. Here the CDR3 DNA reads TGTGCCAGCAGCCAGGGACAGGGTTCCTACGAGCAGTACTTC. This chain uses TRBV3-1 with TRBJ2-7; 9 bases are shared with TRBD1. Per the germline V gene, CDR1 is LGHDT and CDR2 is YNNKEL (reference sequence). The V and J ends lost 3 bases and 1 base, in that order; junction bases with no gene match: 1. The CDR3 has 14 residues.

V is TRBV24-1 and J is TRBJ2-1; D is uncertain. The CDR3 is 14 amino acids. CDR1 KGHDR and CDR2 SFDVKD come from the germline V gene. V shed 3 bases and J shed 6 bases, with 11 bases lying between them. The DNA of the CDR3 is TGTGCCACCAGTGATCCGACAAATCCCAATGAGCAGTTCTTC. Protein sequence: CATSDPTNPNEQFF.

In this sample, this clonotype turned up many times. V gene TRBV14 combines with J gene TRBJ2-3, with 7 bases that match TRBD2. This CDR3 is 17 amino acids long. Germline values: CDR1 SGHDN, CDR2 FVKESK. Trimming took 3 bases from V and 4 from J; bases not matched to a gene: 13. In DNA, the CDR3 is TGTGCCAGCAGCCATCCCGGCCGGGCGGGAGAAGCAGATACGCAGTATTTT. Its translation is CASSHPGRAGEADTQYF.

This clonotype has a count of ten or more. The V and J genes are TRBV7-9 and TRBJ2-7; TRBD1 agrees at 7 bases. The ends lost 5 bases at V and 0 bases at J; junction bases unmatched: 4. CDR3 length: 14 residues. Per germline, CDR1 SEHNR and CDR2 FQNEAQ (reference sequence). This CDR3 is CASSGTASSYEQYF. The CDR3 region has the DNA TGTGCCAGCAGCGGGACAGCGAGCTCCTACGAGCAGTACTTC.

This clonotype appeared a few times. The chain links TRBV19 to TRBJ2-5, with 7 bases identical to TRBD2. Germline V gives CDR1 LNHDA, CDR2 SQIVND (reference sequence). The CDR3 runs 14 residues. V lost 7 bases and J lost 2; bases outside the gene matches: 7. CDR3 DNA sequence: TGTGCCAGTAAGGTCAGCGGGACTCAAGAGACCCAGTACTTC. Residues: CASKVSGTQETQYF.

This clonotype was found many times. The chain is built from TRBV7-9 and TRBJ2-3; no clear D. From germline, CDR1 is SEHNR and CDR2 FQNEAQ (reference sequence). The CDR3 sequence is 12 residues long. The V gene lost 4 bases and the J gene lost 9 bases, with 11 bases spanning the gap. In DNA form, the CDR3 reads TGTGCCAGCAGCTCCTCTACCTTAACGCAGTATTTT. This codes for CASSSSTLTQYF.

As regards this clonotype: A read error may explain this, as a much larger clone is one base away. V gene TRBV5-4 combines with J gene TRBJ1-1, with 7 positions matching TRBD1. This CDR3 region has 12 residues. CDR1 and CDR2 from the germline V gene are SGHNT and YYREEE (reference sequence). The CDR3 spells CAGSLLDREAFF. Written as DNA, the CDR3 is TGTGCCGGCAGCTTATTGGACAGGGAAGCTTTCTTT. Filled out from reference TRBV5-4 and TRBJ1-1, the complete variable domain reads ETGVTQSPTHLIKTRGQQVTLRCSSQSGHNTVSWYQQALGQGPQFIFQYYREEENGRGNFPPRFSGLQFPNYSSELNVNALELDDSALYLCAGSLLDREAFFGQGTRLTVV.

In this sample, this clonotype turned up many times. This rearrangement joins TRBV6-2 or TRBV6-3 to TRBJ1-1; TRBD1 is a possible D gene (6 bases). V was shortened by 5 bases and J by 8 bases, with 15 bases between the two germline ends. This CDR3 contains 13 residues. Germline loops: CDR1 MNHEY, CDR2 SVGEGT. The CDR3 DNA reads TGTGCCAGCAGTCCCGCGAGGGGGATCGAAGCTTTCTTT. Its protein is CASSPARGIEAFF.

V is TRBV11-1 and J is TRBJ2-1, with 7 bases matching TRBD2. V shed 5 bases, J shed 12 bases, and the junction held 10 bases outside the gene matches. The CDR3 contains 13 residues. Per the germline V gene, CDR1 is SGHAT and CDR2 is FQDESV (reference sequence). As DNA, the CDR3 is TGTGCCAGCAGCCCTGGACTAGTCGGTGGGCAGTTCTTC. Protein product: CASSPGLVGGQFF.

This clonotype was recorded many times. The chain recombines TRBV30 with TRBJ1-6; D is perhaps TRBD1 (5 bases). This CDR3 comprises 14 residues. V was cut by 0 bases and J by 10 bases, with 13 bases left in between. Per germline, CDR1 GTSNPN and CDR2 SVGIG (reference sequence). This CDR3 reads CAWSVKGVWSPLHF. The CDR3 DNA follows: TGTGCCTGGAGTGTGAAAGGGGTTTGGTCACCCCTCCACTTT.

This clonotype was picked up many times. The rearrangement links TRBV2 to TRBJ2-2, with D uncertain. CDR3 length: 13 residues. V lost 3 bases and J lost 6, with 8 bases in between. Per the germline V gene, CDR1 is SNHLY and CDR2 is FYNNEI. The CDR3 DNA is TGTGCCAGCAGTGACTCATGGGCCGGGGAGCTGTTTTTT. This gives the protein CASSDSWAGELFF.

This clonotype showed up many times. The chain couples TRBV12-3 or TRBV12-4 to TRBJ1-2, with TRBD1 as a possible D gene (5 bases). This CDR3 has 13 amino acids. Deletions cut 5 bases from V and 5 bases from J, with 12 bases between. This chain's CDR3 is CASSPHRTYGYTF. CDR3 bases: TGTGCCAGCAGTCCGCACAGGACATATGGCTACACCTTC.

Remarks on this clonotype: A much larger clonotype is one base distant, so this may be a read error. The genes are TRBV3-1 and TRBJ2-1, with unresolved D. V dropped 0 bases and J dropped 6 bases, with 12 bases sitting between them. CDR1 LGHDT and CDR2 YNNKEL come from the germline V gene (reference sequence). This CDR3 region has 15 residues. The CDR3 is CASSQDLEGCNEQFF. DNA of the CDR3: TGTGCCAGCAGCCAAGATCTTGAAGGATGCAATGAGCAGTTCTTC.

The chain employs TRBV6-1 and TRBJ2-1; 12 positions agree with TRBD2. Germline V gives CDR1 MNHNS, CDR2 SASEGT. Unmatched junction bases numbered 10, after V lost 0 bases and J lost 4 bases. There are 19 residues in the CDR3. CDR3 region: CASSEAHALTSGGYNEQFF. In DNA, the CDR3 is TGTGCCAGCAGTGAAGCTCACGCCCTGACTAGCGGGGGTTACAATGAGCAGTTCTTC.

There are many counts of this clonotype. The chain uses TRBV20-1 and TRBJ2-3; no firm D call. This CDR3 comprises 12 residues. The germline V gene encodes CDR1 DFQATT and CDR2 SNEGSKA (reference sequence). The CDR3 DNA sequence: TGCAGCGCCTATTGGGGCACAGATACGCAGTATTTT. Amino acids: CSAYWGTDTQYF.

This clonotype has just a few counts. The rearrangement links TRBV6-1 to TRBJ1-4; perhaps TRBD1 as D (5 bases). CDR1 is MNHNS and CDR2 is SASEGT in the germline V gene. V gave up 5 bases and J gave up 8 bases, with 15 bases separating them. This CDR3 comprises 14 residues. CDR3 bases: TGTGCCAGCAGTCGGGGGAGGGGATTAGAAAAACTGTTTTTT. It is translated as CASSRGRGLEKLFF.

This chain connects TRBV19 to TRBJ2-4, with D unclear. Per the germline V gene, CDR1 is LNHDA and CDR2 is SQIVND (reference sequence). The CDR3 is 14 residues long. V was cut by 2 bases and J by 10 bases, with 15 bases left in between. The CDR3 nucleotides are TGTGCCAGTAGTATAAGGGCACTGCAGAGAATTCAGTACTTC. The encoded protein is CASSIRALQRIQYF.

This clonotype was recorded many times. The chain recombines TRBV7-2 with TRBJ2-7; either TRBD1 or TRBD2 may supply D (5 bases each). The CDR3 runs to 12 residues. Germline lookup yields CDR1 SGHTA and CDR2 FQGNSA. The V gene lost 4 bases and the J gene lost 6 bases, with 10 bases spanning the gap. The DNA for the CDR3 is TGTGCCAGCAGCTGGGACCCCGGCGAGCAGTACTTC. Protein: CASSWDPGEQYF.

The rearrangement links TRBV19 to TRBJ1-1, with 7 bases matching TRBD1. This CDR3 is 13 amino acids long. The germline V gene encodes CDR1 LNHDA and CDR2 SQIVND (reference sequence). Trimming cost V 6 bases and J 3 bases; bases outside gene matches: 4. CDR3 amino acids: CASRWTGDTEAFF. The DNA of the CDR3 is TGTGCCAGTAGGTGGACAGGAGACACTGAAGCTTTCTTT.

This rearrangement joins TRBV28 to TRBJ2-2; D gene ambiguous. The CDR3 is made up of 14 amino acids. Germline CDR1 reads MDHEN; CDR2 reads SYDVKM. Trimming stripped 8 bases from V and 7 bases from J, with 17 bases between. Here the CDR3 reads CASRTSSLDGELFF. CDR3 DNA sequence: TGTGCCAGCCGAACAAGTAGTCTCGACGGGGAGCTGTTTTTT.

This clonotype was seen many times. The chain employs TRBV7-2 and TRBJ2-7; 13 nucleotides agree with TRBD2. CDR1 is SGHTA, CDR2 FQGNSA, per germline. J lost 5 bases, V lost 2 bases, and 6 bases had no gene match. The CDR3 runs 16 residues. CDR3 sequence: CASSLPPGLAGNEQYF. CDR3 DNA: TGTGCCAGCAGCTTACCCCCGGGACTAGCGGGAAACGAGCAGTACTTC.

This clonotype was detected ten times or more. This sequence joins TRBV16 and TRBJ2-7; 12 nucleotides line up with TRBD2. V shed 1 base, J shed 6 bases, and the junction held 1 base outside the gene matches. In germline, CDR1 is KGHSY, CDR2 FQNENV. This CDR3 region has 14 residues. The CDR3 is CASSQLLAGGEQYF. As DNA, the CDR3 is TGTGCCAGCAGCCAATTACTAGCGGGAGGCGAGCAGTACTTC. Full variable domain (missing parts from reference TRBV16 and TRBJ2-7): GEEVAQTPKHLVRGEGQKAKLYCAPIKGHSYVFWYQQVLKNEFKFLISFQNENVFDETGMPKERFSAKCLPNSPCSLEIQATKLEDSAVYFCASSQLLAGGEQYFGPGTRLTVT.

The V gene is TRBV20-1, the J gene TRBJ2-3; perhaps TRBD2 as D (7 bases). The CDR3 contains 14 residues. V was cut by 6 bases and J by 6 bases, with 19 bases left in between. Germline values: CDR1 DFQATT, CDR2 SNEGSKA (reference sequence). The CDR3 here is CSATPTRGGDTQYF. CDR3 bases: TGCAGTGCCACCCCCACTAGGGGGGGGGATACGCAGTATTTT.

This chain connects TRBV6-1 to TRBJ1-5, with D possibly TRBD1 on 6 matching bases. The CDR3 contains 17 residues. Trimming took off 10 bases at V and 0 bases at J, with 22 bases between the two ends. In germline, CDR1 is MNHNS, CDR2 SASEGT. CDR3 DNA: TGTGCCACCGACGAGTTTACAGGGATTTATAGCAATCAGCCCCAGCATTTT. It yields the protein CATDEFTGIYSNQPQHF.

This clonotype was recorded at least ten times. The chain uses TRBV28 and TRBJ2-7, with a tentative D call TRBD1 (5 bases). The V end was cut by 2 bases, the J end by 0 bases, with 20 bases between. CDR1 and CDR2 (germline): MDHEN, SYDVKM. This CDR3 has 18 residues. In nucleotides, the CDR3 is TGTGCCAGCAGTTTACGGCGTCGGTTTGCCAGGGACTCCTACGAGCAGTACTTC. Its translation: CASSLRRRFARDSYEQYF.